The 27 T cell receptor beta chains given below trace back to one sample, sequenced in a study of blood T cell repertoires in COVID-19. Here immunoSEQ multiplex PCR was the method, and the copy in TCRdb shows in-frame clones only, minus some. The sample includes around 120,000 clones, more than 60% of them seen just once. Sequencing input: peripheral blood. These receptors were taken from a man in his 70s with acute or convalescent COVID-19.

The chain has TRBV5-1 and TRBJ2-2; 7 nucleotides line up with TRBD1. The CDR3 is made up of 16 amino acids. J was trimmed by 1 base and V by 4 bases; bases with no gene match: 7. Germline V gives CDR1 SGHRS, CDR2 YFSETQ. The CDR3 nucleotides read TGCGCCAGCAGCCCATTGGACAGGCGGAACACCGGGGAGCTGTTTTTT. Translating it yields CASSPLDRRNTGELFF.

The chain couples TRBV20-1 to TRBJ2-5; perhaps TRBD2 as D (5 bases). The CDR3 loop spans 11 amino acids. Trimming removed 6 bases at V and 5 bases at J, with 10 bases between. Germline loops: CDR1 DFQATT, CDR2 SNEGSKA (reference sequence). CDR3 region: CSAASRETQYF. The CDR3 nucleotides read TGCAGTGCGGCTAGCAGGGAGACCCAGTACTTC.

The chain is built from TRBV2 and TRBJ2-1; no definite D call. This CDR3 spans 14 amino acids. The V end was cut by 3 bases, the J end by 0 bases, with 6 bases between. Per germline, CDR1 SNHLY and CDR2 FYNNEI. For the CDR3, the DNA is TGTGCCAGCAGTGAGGAGAGCTCCTACAATGAGCAGTTCTTC. Protein sequence: CASSEESSYNEQFF. The full variable domain, its missing parts supplied by reference TRBV2 and TRBJ2-1, is EPEVTQTPSHQVTQMGQEVILRCVPISNHLYFYWYRQILGQKVEFLVSFYNNEISEKSEIFDDQFSVERPDGSNFTLKIRSTKLEDSAMYFCASSEESSYNEQFFGPGTRLTVL.

The chain links TRBV7-2 to TRBJ2-2; 8 bases fit TRBD2. V shed 2 bases, J shed 6 bases, and the junction held 5 bases outside the gene matches. The CDR3 runs to 15 residues. The germline CDR1 and CDR2 sequences are SGHTA and FQGNSA. CDR3 DNA sequence: TGTGCCAGCAGCTTATACGGGGGGGCCCCCGGGGAGCTGTTTTTT. Its translation is CASSLYGGAPGELFF. Variable domain in full (rest from reference TRBV7-2 and TRBJ2-2): GAGVSQSPSNKVTEKGKDVELRCDPISGHTALYWYRQSLGQGLEFLIYFQGNSAPDKSGLPSDRFSAERTGGSVSTLTIQRTQQEDSAVYLCASSLYGGAPGELFFGEGSRLTVL.

This clone was seen many times. The chain uses TRBV4-1 and TRBJ1-1; the D is unclear. The V and J ends lost 3 bases and 0 bases respectively, with 5 bases between them. The CDR3 spans 13 residues. Germline CDR1 and CDR2: MGHRA and YSYEKL. The CDR3 nucleotides read TGCGCCAGCAGCCATCCCTTGAACACTGAAGCTTTCTTT. Encoded protein: CASSHPLNTEAFF.

V usage is TRBV5-1 and J usage is TRBJ2-2; the match to TRBD1 covers 12 bases. Germline V gene data show CDR1 as SGHRS and CDR2 as YFSETQ. The J segment lost 7 bases and the V segment lost 4 bases, leaving 5 bases of the junction unmatched. CDR3 length: 15 residues. The DNA of the CDR3 is TGCGCCAGCAGCCAGGGACAGGGGGCGATCGGGGAGCTGTTTTTT. It is translated as CASSQGQGAIGELFF.

J is TRBJ2-3 and V is TRBV6-1; D unresolved. V lost 3 bases, J lost 0 bases, and 10 bases lay in between. Germline V gene data show CDR1 as MNHNS and CDR2 as SASEGT. The CDR3 has 15 residues. Here the CDR3 reads CASSERRSSTDTQYF. In DNA, the CDR3 is TGTGCCAGCAGTGAGCGGCGGTCTAGCACAGATACGCAGTATTTT.

This chain uses TRBV5-1 with TRBJ1-2; D is possibly TRBD1 (5 bases). The CDR3 is 15 amino acids. CDR1 and CDR2 from the germline V gene are SGHRS and YFSETQ. V was cut by 0 bases and J by 4 bases, with 13 bases left in between. The CDR3 sequence is CASSLGLGQGYGYTF. The CDR3 nucleotides are TGCGCCAGCAGCTTGGGTCTCGGGCAGGGCTATGGCTACACCTTC.

CDR3: CASGTGTDYTEAFF. The CDR3 region has the DNA TGTGCTAGTGGAACCGGGACAGACTACACTGAAGCTTTCTTT. The chain recombines TRBV12-5 with TRBJ1-1; 7 bases map to TRBD1. J lost 3 bases, V lost 6 bases, and 7 bases had no gene match. The length of the CDR3 is 14 residues. CDR1 is LGHNT, CDR2 FRNRAP, per germline.

The chain links TRBV3-1 (or the pseudogene TRBV3-2) to TRBJ1-1; 10 bases are a match to TRBD1. Germline V gives CDR1 LGHDT, CDR2 YNNKEL (reference sequence). CDR3 length: 14 residues. The V and J ends lost 8 bases and 6 bases, in that order; junction bases with no gene match: 9. CDR3 protein: CASRYLDRGSEAFF. The CDR3 DNA reads as TGTGCCAGCCGCTACTTGGACAGGGGGTCTGAAGCTTTCTTT.

The chain has TRBV7-2 and TRBJ1-1, with unresolved D. The CDR3 has 13 residues. Looked up from germline, CDR1 is SGHTA and CDR2 is FQGNSA. The V and J ends lost 2 bases and 1 base respectively, with 5 bases between them. CDR3 amino acids: CASSLFQNTEAFF. Here the CDR3 DNA reads TGTGCCAGCAGCTTATTCCAGAACACTGAAGCTTTCTTT.

The gene calls are TRBV18 and TRBJ1-2; 7 bases are a match to TRBD1. The CDR3 has 17 residues. V trimming: 0 bases; J trimming: 5 bases; junction bases outside the gene matches: 12. Germline V CDR1 and CDR2: KGHSH, LQKENI. The CDR3 sequence: CASSPPGRPGGPYGYTF. CDR3 in DNA: TGTGCCAGCTCACCACCGGGAAGGCCAGGGGGACCATATGGCTACACCTTC.

CDR3 nucleotides: TGTGCCAGCAGCCAAGATCCGGGGGTTGGTTACTATGGCTACACCTTC. This gives the protein CASSQDPGVGYYGYTF. J is TRBJ1-2 and V is TRBV3-1 (or the pseudogene TRBV3-2); the D gene is possibly TRBD1 (5 bases). Germline V CDR1 and CDR2: LGHDT, YNNKEL (reference sequence). The CDR3 has 16 amino acids. Trimming left V 0 bases short and J 3 bases short, with 14 bases between.

The V call is TRBV9, the J call TRBJ2-7, with 7 bases that match TRBD2. This CDR3 region has 15 residues. Trimming at V came to 2 bases and at J to 4 bases, leaving 9 bases not matched to a gene. Per germline, CDR1 SGDLS and CDR2 YYNGEE. CDR3 sequence (DNA): TGTGCCAGCAGCGTGTCGGGAGGAGCCCCTTACGAGCAGTACTTC. It is translated as CASSVSGGAPYEQYF.

This sequence joins TRBV7-3 and TRBJ1-2; the match to TRBD1 covers 8 bases. CDR1 is SGHTA, CDR2 FQGTGA, per germline. After removal of 5 bases from V and 6 bases from J, the junction contained 11 bases not matched to a gene. This CDR3 is 15 amino acids long. The CDR3 nucleotides read TGTGCCAGCAGCCCTCGACAGGGGATAGAGAATGGCTACACCTTC. Its translation: CASSPRQGIENGYTF.

The V and J genes are TRBV19 and TRBJ1-5; no clear D gene. The CDR3 runs 16 residues. Germline V gene sequence: CDR1 LNHDA, CDR2 SQIVND (reference sequence). Trimming took 4 bases from V and 0 from J, leaving 13 bases between them. The CDR3 sequence is CASSSEGGYSNQPQHF. For the CDR3, the DNA is TGTGCCAGTAGTAGTGAGGGAGGGTATAGCAATCAGCCCCAGCATTTT.

The V gene is TRBV6-5, the J gene TRBJ1-1, with TRBD1 matching over 8 bases. Germline loops: CDR1 MNHEY, CDR2 SVGAGI. This CDR3 has 13 amino acids. V lost 10 bases to trimming and J lost 0 bases; unmatched junction nucleotides: 4. The CDR3, as DNA: TGTGCCACCCACAGGGGGATGAACACTGAAGCTTTCTTT. Its translation: CATHRGMNTEAFF.

V is TRBV4-3 and J is TRBJ2-2, with D hard to call. The CDR3 has 16 amino acids. Germline-derived CDR1 and CDR2 are LGHNA and YSLEER. Trimming pared 0 bases from V and 5 bases from J, leaving 13 bases between. This CDR3 reads CASSQDSTRSTGELFF. DNA for the CDR3: TGCGCCAGCAGCCAAGACTCAACCAGATCAACCGGGGAGCTGTTTTTT.

This chain links TRBV5-6 with TRBJ1-3, with 7 bases that match TRBD1. Losses at the gene ends were 6 bases for V and 4 bases for J; bases not matched to a gene: 10. Germline CDR1 SGHDT, CDR2 YYEEEE. This CDR3 has 15 residues. CDR3 protein: CASKDEGAGGNTIYF. The CDR3 DNA reads as TGTGCCAGCAAGGATGAGGGGGCCGGAGGAAACACCATATATTTT.

Turning to this clone: An end of the junction does not agree with germline; a read error may underlie this. This chain connects TRBV7-7 to TRBJ1-6; D gene unclear. The CDR3 length is 16 residues. CDR1 is SSHAT, CDR2 FNYEAQ, per germline (reference sequence). The CDR3 DNA reads as TGTGCTAGCAGCAACACGGACGAGGGATGGGGTTCACCCCTCCACTTT. As protein: CASSNTDEGWGSPLHF.

V and J are TRBV5-6 and TRBJ1-4; 10 bases are a match to TRBD1. The CDR3 loop spans 18 amino acids. V shed 2 bases, J shed 0 bases, and the junction held 7 bases outside the gene matches. Germline CDR1 SGHDT, CDR2 YYEEEE. The CDR3 loop is CASSLVWDRGATNEKLFF. CDR3 in DNA: TGTGCCAGCAGCTTAGTATGGGACAGGGGAGCAACTAATGAAAAACTGTTTTTT.

The gene calls are TRBV6-5 and TRBJ1-2; D perhaps matches TRBD1 (6 bases). The germline gives CDR1 MNHEY, CDR2 SVGAGI. This CDR3 is 15 amino acids long. The V and J ends lost 5 bases and 1 base respectively, with 14 bases between them. The CDR3 DNA sequence: TGTGCCAGCAGTAAGAGACAGGACCTTAACTATGGCTACACCTTC. This codes for CASSKRQDLNYGYTF.

This chain joins TRBV7-2 and TRBJ1-5; D unresolved. Germline CDR1 and CDR2: SGHTA and FQGNSA. The CDR3 length is 16 residues. V was shortened by 1 base and J by 5 bases, with 15 bases between the two germline ends. CDR3 region: CASSLGSRLDYQPQHF. CDR3 DNA: TGTGCCAGCAGCTTAGGATCCAGGTTGGACTATCAGCCCCAGCATTTT.

The chain recombines TRBV5-1 with TRBJ1-4; D is unclear. V was trimmed by 1 base and J by 1 base, leaving 14 bases between them. The CDR3 spans 17 residues. Germline V gene lookup returns CDR1 SGHRS and CDR2 YFSETQ. CDR3 in amino acids: CASSLSGKERTNEKLFF. CDR3 bases: TGCGCCAGCAGCTTGTCCGGGAAAGAACGAACTAATGAAAAACTGTTTTTT.

The genes are TRBV5-1 and TRBJ2-1; D gene unclear. This CDR3 has 14 amino acids. Trimming cost V 4 bases and J 8 bases, with 16 bases left between them. Per germline, CDR1 SGHRS and CDR2 YFSETQ. The CDR3: CASSLETPIDEQFF. In DNA form, the CDR3 reads TGCGCCAGCAGCCTCGAGACTCCTATCGATGAGCAGTTCTTC.

The chain links TRBV6-6 to TRBJ1-1; D gene uncertain. Germline V CDR1 and CDR2: MNHNY, SVGAGI (reference sequence). Trimming cost V 5 bases and J 10 bases, with 20 bases left between them. This CDR3 region has 14 residues. Written as DNA, the CDR3 is TGTGCCAGCAGTAAACTAGAGCGGGGATTGGGAGCTTTCTTT. It codes for CASSKLERGLGAFF.

The rearrangement links TRBV9 to TRBJ1-2; TRBD1 is a possible D gene (6 bases). The germline CDR1 and CDR2 sequences are SGDLS and YYNGEE. The length of the CDR3 is 14 residues. Trimming shortened V by 5 bases and J by 7 bases, and 18 bases separated the two germline ends. CDR3 in amino acids: CASSQLVQGIGYTF. CDR3 DNA: TGTGCCAGCAGTCAACTAGTACAGGGAATTGGCTACACCTTC.